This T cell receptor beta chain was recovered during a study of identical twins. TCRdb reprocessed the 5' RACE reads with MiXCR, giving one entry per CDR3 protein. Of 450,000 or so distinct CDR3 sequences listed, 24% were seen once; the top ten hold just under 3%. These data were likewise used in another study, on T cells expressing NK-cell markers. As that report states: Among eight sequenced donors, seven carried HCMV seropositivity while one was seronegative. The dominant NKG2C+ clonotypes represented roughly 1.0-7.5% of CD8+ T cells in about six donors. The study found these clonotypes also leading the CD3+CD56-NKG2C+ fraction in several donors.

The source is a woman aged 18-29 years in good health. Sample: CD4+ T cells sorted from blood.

The CDR3 DNA reads as TGCGCCAGCAGCGATGTGACTCGGAGCTCCTACAATGAGCAGTTCTTC. This encodes CASSDVTRSSYNEQFF. The chain has TRBV4-3 and TRBJ2-1, with no clear D. The germline CDR1 and CDR2 sequences are LGHNA and YSLEER. V shed 5 bases and J shed 0 bases, with 14 bases lying between them. The CDR3 is 16 residues long.